This entry concerns a single T cell receptor beta chain. The data were obtained in a study of shared T cell receptors in the human thymus. V lost 5 bases to trimming and J lost 0 bases; unmatched junction nucleotides: 1. Germline V gives CDR1 MDHEN, CDR2 SYDVKM. This CDR3 comprises 13 residues. TCRdb keeps only in-frame clones here, not all; method: immunoSEQ multiplex PCR. The sample carries hundreds of thousands of clones, about 89% recorded once. The data were also submitted as part of a second study, on human thymus T cells.

Input material: thymocytes. The receptor's source is a boy in the first two years of life with a congenital heart defect. The rearrangement joins TRBV28 to TRBJ2-7, with 7 nucleotides matching TRBD1. Written as DNA, the CDR3 is TGTGCCAGCAGTCCAGGGGGCTCCTACGAGCAGTACTTC. Residues: CASSPGGSYEQYF.